The 19 T cell receptor beta chains below all came from one sample that was sequenced in a study of T-cell reconstitution after alpha-beta-depleted transplantation in children. During its preparation, the TCRbeta library received unique molecular identifiers. TCRdb itself ran the PCR reads through MiXCR, one entry per CDR3 protein. The profile shows roughly 100,000 distinct CDR3 sequences, 7% to 10% of them singletons. Sequences were derived from PBMCs from the stem cell graft donor, sampled from the stem cell graft. The source is a human donor who donated a stem cell graft to a child with congenital amegakaryocytic thrombocytopenia.

This clonotype has ten or more counts. This chain uses TRBV7-2 with TRBJ1-1; TRBD1 is a possible D gene (6 bases). The V end lost 0 bases, the J end lost 4 bases, and 12 bases lay between the germline ends. The CDR3 runs 15 residues. In germline, CDR1 is SGHTA, CDR2 FQGNSA. The CDR3 DNA follows: TGTGCCAGCAGCTTAGCGCCGGGGGCGATCACTGAAGCTTTCTTT. It specifies CASSLAPGAITEAFF.

This clonotype has at least ten counts. The chain links TRBV3-1 to TRBJ1-5; D gene ambiguous. The V and J ends lost 1 base and 6 bases respectively, with 7 bases between them. The CDR3 extends over 13 amino acids. CDR1 and CDR2 (germline): LGHDT, YNNKEL (reference sequence). CDR3 nucleotide sequence: TGTGCCAGCAGCCAAGTTGGGTTTCAGCCCCAGCATTTT. It yields the protein CASSQVGFQPQHF.

Ten or more counts support this clonotype. The genes are TRBV7-9 and TRBJ1-3; D is unresolved. Germline CDR1 is SEHNR and CDR2 is FQNEAQ (reference sequence). The CDR3 consists of 16 residues. V was trimmed by 1 base and J by 1 base, leaving 11 bases between them. The CDR3 sequence is CASSLGEEFSGNTIYF. As DNA, the CDR3 is TGTGCCAGCAGCTTAGGAGAAGAGTTTTCTGGAAACACCATATATTTT.

This chain uses TRBV12-3 or TRBV12-4 with TRBJ1-1; D uncertain. Trimming removed 6 bases at V and 5 bases at J, with 19 bases between. The CDR3 extends over 15 amino acids. The CDR3 here is CASRPHGEERTEAFF. The CDR3, as DNA: TGTGCCAGCAGACCCCACGGGGAGGAAAGAACTGAAGCTTTCTTT.

The J gene is TRBJ1-3, the V gene TRBV5-7; 9 bases map to TRBD1. TRBV5-7 is flagged as an ORF with uncertain function. CDR3 length equals 14 residues. V shed 4 bases and J 4 bases; nucleotides not matched to a gene: 3. This chain's CDR3 is CASSPGTGGNTIYF. In DNA, the CDR3 is TGTGCCAGCAGCCCCGGGACAGGGGGAAACACCATATATTTT.

This clonotype was counted many times. This chain connects TRBV7-9 to TRBJ2-3, with a possible D match to TRBD1 (5 bases). The V end was cut by 2 bases, the J end by 5 bases, with 11 bases between. This CDR3 has 14 amino acids. CDR1 is SEHNR, CDR2 FQNEAQ, per germline (reference sequence). Written as DNA, the CDR3 is TGTGCCAGCAGCTTACTAGGACATGGAGATACGCAGTATTTT. Its translation: CASSLLGHGDTQYF.

Many counts were recorded for this clonotype. The V gene is TRBV6-5, the J gene TRBJ1-6; 7 bases are shared with TRBD1. V was clipped by 5 bases and J by 9 bases; unmatched bases: 7. The V gene's germline CDR1 is MNHEY and CDR2 SVGAGI. The CDR3 runs to 14 residues. The CDR3 DNA sequence: TGTGCCAGCAGTCCTCGACAGGGAAGTTCACCCCTCCACTTT. It yields the protein CASSPRQGSSPLHF.

At least ten counts were recorded for this clonotype. This chain uses TRBV2 with TRBJ2-3, with 8 bases matching TRBD1. Trimming cost V 4 bases and J 4 bases; bases outside gene matches: 4. Per the germline V gene, CDR1 is SNHLY and CDR2 is FYNNEI. This CDR3 region has 14 residues. This CDR3 is CASSGTGSADTQYF. In DNA form, the CDR3 reads TGTGCCAGCAGTGGGACAGGGTCGGCAGATACGCAGTATTTT.

This clonotype was seen at least ten times. The chain couples TRBV6-1 to TRBJ1-5; no clear D gene. Germline CDR1 reads MNHNS; CDR2 reads SASEGT. V shed 4 bases and J shed 0 bases, with 10 bases lying between them. The CDR3 runs to 15 residues. CDR3 sequence reads: CASSALGGSNQPQHF. DNA of the CDR3: TGTGCCAGCAGTGCTTTGGGCGGTAGCAATCAGCCCCAGCATTTT.

This clonotype was observed many times. The genes are TRBV4-1 and TRBJ2-3; 8 bases are a match to TRBD2. Germline loops: CDR1 MGHRA, CDR2 YSYEKL. The J segment lost 1 base and the V segment lost 1 base, leaving 4 bases of the junction unmatched. The CDR3 loop spans 16 amino acids. The CDR3 loop reads CASSQAGRGGTDTQYF. CDR3 nucleotide sequence: TGCGCCAGCAGCCAAGCCGGGAGGGGGGGCACAGATACGCAGTATTTT.

This clonotype was recorded at least ten times. J is TRBJ2-1 and V is TRBV11-3; D possibly uses TRBD1 or TRBD2 (6 bases each). The germline V gene has CDR1 SGHNT and CDR2 YENEEA. The CDR3 is 15 residues long. The V and J ends lost 1 base and 6 bases respectively, with 13 bases between them. The CDR3 spells CASSLGGGGGNEQFF. As DNA, the CDR3 is TGTGCCAGCAGCTTAGGCGGTGGAGGGGGCAATGAGCAGTTCTTC.

This clonotype was seen many times. The chain has TRBV20-1 and TRBJ2-7; D possibly matches TRBD1 or TRBD2 (6 bases each). The CDR3 is made up of 15 amino acids. Germline V lookup: CDR1 DFQATT, CDR2 SNEGSKA (reference sequence). Trimming took off 0 bases at V and 6 bases at J, with 18 bases between the two ends. The CDR3 protein is CSARDGWGALIEQYF. DNA for the CDR3: TGCAGTGCTAGAGATGGATGGGGGGCTTTAATCGAGCAGTACTTC.

Many counts were recorded for this clonotype. V usage is TRBV5-1 and J usage is TRBJ1-6, with D perhaps TRBD1 (5 bases). The CDR3 has 15 amino acids. Per germline, CDR1 SGHRS and CDR2 YFSETQ. V was pared by 3 bases and J by 15 bases, with 22 bases between. The CDR3 nucleotides are TGCGCCAGCAGCTCGGGAGCAATAGGGGCACTTAACCTCCACTTT. As protein: CASSSGAIGALNLHF. Filled out from reference TRBV5-1 and TRBJ1-6, the complete variable domain reads KAGVTQTPRYLIKTRGQQVTLSCSPISGHRSVSWYQQTPGQGLQFLFEYFSETQRNKGNFPGRFSGRQFSNSRSEMNVSTLELGDSALYLCASSSGAIGALNLHFGNGTRLTVT.

This clonotype appeared many times. The chain is built from TRBV28 and TRBJ1-6, with D possibly being TRBD1 (5 bases). CDR1 MDHEN and CDR2 SYDVKM come from the germline V gene. CDR3 length equals 12 residues. For the CDR3, the DNA is TGTGCGATCACGGGGGGGAATTCACCCCTCCACTTT. It is translated as CAITGGNSPLHF. Full variable domain (remainder filled in from reference TRBV28 and TRBJ1-6): DVKVTQSSRYLVKRTGEKVFLECVQDMDHENMFWYRQDPGLGLRLIYFSYDVKMKEKGDIPEGYSVSREKKERFSLILESASTNQTSMYLCAITGGNSPLHFGNGTRLTVT.

The rearrangement links TRBV4-2 to TRBJ2-1, with 7 bases identical to TRBD2. CDR1 and CDR2 from the germline V gene are LGHNA and YNFKEQ. After removal of 8 bases from V and 9 bases from J, the junction contained 19 bases not matched to a gene. There are 16 residues in the CDR3. As DNA, the CDR3 is TGTGCCAGCGGCCCTGGGCTCCGCGGGAGTGTAAGTGAGCAGTTCTTC. Residues: CASGPGLRGSVSEQFF.

This clonotype was seen repeatedly, ten times or more. The V and J genes are TRBV5-1 and TRBJ2-3, with D tentatively TRBD2 (5 bases). Germline V gene sequence: CDR1 SGHRS, CDR2 YFSETQ. V was pared by 5 bases and J by 4 bases, with 11 bases between. The length of the CDR3 is 13 residues. This CDR3 reads CASSSLRADTQYF. The CDR3 DNA sequence: TGCGCCAGCAGTTCGCTGAGGGCAGATACGCAGTATTTT.

This clonotype was detected only a few times. The rearrangement uses TRBV12-5 and TRBJ2-1, with a weak D call TRBD2 (6 bases). There are 13 residues in the CDR3. Germline CDR1 is LGHNT and CDR2 is FRNRAP. The V end lost 0 bases, the J end lost 6 bases, and 6 bases lay between the germline ends. CDR3 DNA sequence: TGTGCTAGTGGTTTGGTCGGGAGCAATGAGCAGTTCTTC. As protein: CASGLVGSNEQFF.

This clonotype has at least ten counts. The genes are TRBV9 and TRBJ2-1; tentative D call: TRBD1 (6 bases). Germline CDR1 reads SGDLS; CDR2 reads YYNGEE. The V and J ends lost 0 bases and 6 bases respectively, with 10 bases between them. This CDR3 contains 14 residues. This CDR3 is CASSVGVGANEQFF. Written as DNA, the CDR3 is TGTGCCAGCAGCGTAGGGGTGGGGGCCAATGAGCAGTTCTTC.

This clonotype was recorded a few times. The rearrangement uses TRBV2 and TRBJ2-4, with D hard to call. This CDR3 comprises 14 residues. Germline V gene sequence: CDR1 SNHLY, CDR2 FYNNEI. V lost 4 bases, J lost 0 bases, and 7 bases lay in between. This chain's CDR3 is CASSVVIAKNIQYF. The CDR3 DNA reads as TGTGCCAGCAGTGTAGTGATAGCCAAAAACATTCAGTACTTC.